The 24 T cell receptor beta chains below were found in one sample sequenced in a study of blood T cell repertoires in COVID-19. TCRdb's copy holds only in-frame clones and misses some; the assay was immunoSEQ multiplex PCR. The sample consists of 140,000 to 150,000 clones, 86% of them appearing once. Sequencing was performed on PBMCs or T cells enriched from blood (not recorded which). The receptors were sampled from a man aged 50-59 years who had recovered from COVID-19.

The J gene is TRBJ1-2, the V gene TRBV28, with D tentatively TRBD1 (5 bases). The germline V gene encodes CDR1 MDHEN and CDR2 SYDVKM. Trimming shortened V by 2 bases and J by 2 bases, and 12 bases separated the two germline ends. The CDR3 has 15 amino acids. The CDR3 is CASSLAGARNYGYTF. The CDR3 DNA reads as TGTGCCAGCAGTTTAGCTGGGGCGCGGAACTATGGCTACACCTTC.

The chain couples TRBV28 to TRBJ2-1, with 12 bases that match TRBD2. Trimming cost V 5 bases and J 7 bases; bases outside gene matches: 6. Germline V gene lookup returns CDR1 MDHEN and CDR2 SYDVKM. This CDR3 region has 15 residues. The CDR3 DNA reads TGTGCCAGCAGTCCGTGGACTAGCGGGGAGAATGAGCAGTTCTTC. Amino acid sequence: CASSPWTSGENEQFF.

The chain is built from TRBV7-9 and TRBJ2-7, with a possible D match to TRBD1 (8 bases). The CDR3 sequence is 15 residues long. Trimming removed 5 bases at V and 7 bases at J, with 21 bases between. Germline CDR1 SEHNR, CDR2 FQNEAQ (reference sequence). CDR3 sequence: CASSQPATGEGEQYF. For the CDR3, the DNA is TGTGCCAGCAGCCAGCCGGCGACAGGGGAGGGAGAGCAGTACTTC.

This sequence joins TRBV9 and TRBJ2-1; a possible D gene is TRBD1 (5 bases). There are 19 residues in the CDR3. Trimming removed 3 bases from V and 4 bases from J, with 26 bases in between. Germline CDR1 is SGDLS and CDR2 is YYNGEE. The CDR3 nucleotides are TGTGCCAGCAGCGGAAATGTGGTGACAGACCGTAAGAATTACAATGAGCAGTTCTTC. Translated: CASSGNVVTDRKNYNEQFF.

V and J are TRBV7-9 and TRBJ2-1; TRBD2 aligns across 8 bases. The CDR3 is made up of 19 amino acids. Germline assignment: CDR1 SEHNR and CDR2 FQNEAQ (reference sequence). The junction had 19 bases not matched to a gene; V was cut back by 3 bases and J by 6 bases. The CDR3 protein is CASSFLVSTSAHKSNEQFF. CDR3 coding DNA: TGTGCCAGCAGCTTTTTGGTTTCGACTAGCGCTCACAAAAGCAATGAGCAGTTCTTC.

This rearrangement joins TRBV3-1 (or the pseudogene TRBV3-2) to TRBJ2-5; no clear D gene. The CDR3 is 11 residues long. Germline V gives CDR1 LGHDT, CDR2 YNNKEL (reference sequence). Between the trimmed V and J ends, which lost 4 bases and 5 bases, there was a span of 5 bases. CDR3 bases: TGTGCCAGCAGCCCCGGGGAGACCCAGTACTTC. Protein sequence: CASSPGETQYF.

For the CDR3, the DNA is TGTGCCAGCTCACCACGACGATCAGGTCCCCAAGAGACCCAGTACTTC. Translating gives CASSPRRSGPQETQYF. V gene TRBV18 combines with J gene TRBJ2-5; no clear D. Germline loops: CDR1 KGHSH, CDR2 LQKENI. V lost 1 base, J lost 1 base, and 13 bases lay in between. CDR3 length equals 16 residues.

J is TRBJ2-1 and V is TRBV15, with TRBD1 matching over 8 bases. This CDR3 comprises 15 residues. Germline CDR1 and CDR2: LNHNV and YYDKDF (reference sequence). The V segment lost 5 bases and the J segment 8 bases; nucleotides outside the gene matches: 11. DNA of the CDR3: TGTGCCACCAGCCCTGGACAGGGTAGTATCGATGAGCAGTTCTTC. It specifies CATSPGQGSIDEQFF.

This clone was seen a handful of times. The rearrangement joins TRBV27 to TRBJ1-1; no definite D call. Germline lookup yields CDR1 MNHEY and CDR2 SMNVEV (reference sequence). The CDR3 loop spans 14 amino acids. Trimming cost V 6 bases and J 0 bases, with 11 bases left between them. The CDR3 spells CASSLTRMNTEAFF. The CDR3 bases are TGTGCCAGCAGCCTGACACGCATGAACACTGAAGCTTTCTTT.

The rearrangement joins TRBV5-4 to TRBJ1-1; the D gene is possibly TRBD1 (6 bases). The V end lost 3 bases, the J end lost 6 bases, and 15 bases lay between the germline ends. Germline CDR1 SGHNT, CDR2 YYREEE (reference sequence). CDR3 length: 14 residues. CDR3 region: CASSSRAGGAEAFF. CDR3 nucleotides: TGTGCCAGCAGCTCCAGGGCGGGGGGCGCTGAAGCTTTCTTT. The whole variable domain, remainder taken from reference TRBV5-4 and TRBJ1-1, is ETGVTQSPTHLIKTRGQQVTLRCSSQSGHNTVSWYQQALGQGPQFIFQYYREEENGRGNFPPRFSGLQFPNYSSELNVNALELDDSALYLCASSSRAGGAEAFFGQGTRLTVV.

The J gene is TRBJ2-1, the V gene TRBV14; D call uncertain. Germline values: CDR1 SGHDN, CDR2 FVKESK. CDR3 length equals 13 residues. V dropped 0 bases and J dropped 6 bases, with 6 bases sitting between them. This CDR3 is CASSQELFNEQFF. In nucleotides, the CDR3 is TGTGCCAGCAGCCAAGAGCTATTCAATGAGCAGTTCTTC.

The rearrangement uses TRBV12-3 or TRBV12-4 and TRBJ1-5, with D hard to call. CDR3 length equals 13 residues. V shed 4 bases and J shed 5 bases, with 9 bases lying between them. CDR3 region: CASSSGDYQPQHF. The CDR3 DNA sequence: TGTGCCAGCAGTTCCGGGGATTATCAGCCCCAGCATTTT.

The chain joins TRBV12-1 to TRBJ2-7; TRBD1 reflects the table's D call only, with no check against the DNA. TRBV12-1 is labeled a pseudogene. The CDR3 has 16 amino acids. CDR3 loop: CASSYTEKPRTYEQYF. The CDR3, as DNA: TGTGCCAGCAGCTATACAGAAAAACCACGAACCTACGAGCAGTACTTC.

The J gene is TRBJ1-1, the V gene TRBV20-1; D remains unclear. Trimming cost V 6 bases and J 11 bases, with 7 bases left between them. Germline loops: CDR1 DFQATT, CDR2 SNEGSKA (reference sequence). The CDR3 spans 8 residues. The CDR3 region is CSAKRAFF. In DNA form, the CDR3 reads TGCAGTGCCAAGCGGGCTTTCTTT.

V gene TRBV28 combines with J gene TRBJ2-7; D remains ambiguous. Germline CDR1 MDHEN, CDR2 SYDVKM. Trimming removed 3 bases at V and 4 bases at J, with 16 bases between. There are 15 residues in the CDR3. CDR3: CASSFSKTMAYEQYF. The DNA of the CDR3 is TGTGCCAGCAGTTTCAGCAAAACTATGGCGTACGAGCAGTACTTC. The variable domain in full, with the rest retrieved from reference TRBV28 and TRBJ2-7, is DVKVTQSSRYLVKRTGEKVFLECVQDMDHENMFWYRQDPGLGLRLIYFSYDVKMKEKGDIPEGYSVSREKKERFSLILESASTNQTSMYLCASSFSKTMAYEQYFGPGTRLTVT.

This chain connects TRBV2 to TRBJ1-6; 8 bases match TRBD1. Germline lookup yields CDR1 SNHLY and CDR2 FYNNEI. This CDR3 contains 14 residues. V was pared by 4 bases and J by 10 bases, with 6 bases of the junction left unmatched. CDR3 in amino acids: CASSADRAESPLHF. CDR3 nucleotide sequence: TGTGCCAGCAGTGCGGACAGGGCGGAATCACCCCTCCACTTT.

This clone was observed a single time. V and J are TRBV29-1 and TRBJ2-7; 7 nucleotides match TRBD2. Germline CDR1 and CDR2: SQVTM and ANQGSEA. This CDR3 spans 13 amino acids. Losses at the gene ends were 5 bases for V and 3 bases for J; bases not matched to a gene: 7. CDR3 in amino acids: CSVSLGEGYEQYV. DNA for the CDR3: TGCAGCGTTAGTTTAGGGGAGGGCTACGAGCAGTACGTC.

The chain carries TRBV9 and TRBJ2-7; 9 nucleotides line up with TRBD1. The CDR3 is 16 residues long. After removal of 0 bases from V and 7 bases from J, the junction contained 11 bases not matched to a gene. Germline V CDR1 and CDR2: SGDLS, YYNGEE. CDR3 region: CASSVAKGTGLKEQYF. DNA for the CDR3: TGTGCCAGCAGCGTAGCTAAGGGGACAGGGTTAAAGGAGCAGTACTTC.

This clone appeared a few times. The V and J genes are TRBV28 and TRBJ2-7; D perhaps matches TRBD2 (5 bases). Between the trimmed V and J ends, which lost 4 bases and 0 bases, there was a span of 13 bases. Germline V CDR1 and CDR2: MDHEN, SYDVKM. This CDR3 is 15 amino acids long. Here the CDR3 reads CASSSAGPLSYEQYF. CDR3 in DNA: TGTGCCAGCAGTTCTGCGGGCCCCCTCTCCTACGAGCAGTACTTC. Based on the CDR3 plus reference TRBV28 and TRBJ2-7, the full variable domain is DVKVTQSSRYLVKRTGEKVFLECVQDMDHENMFWYRQDPGLGLRLIYFSYDVKMKEKGDIPEGYSVSREKKERFSLILESASTNQTSMYLCASSSAGPLSYEQYFGPGTRLTVT.

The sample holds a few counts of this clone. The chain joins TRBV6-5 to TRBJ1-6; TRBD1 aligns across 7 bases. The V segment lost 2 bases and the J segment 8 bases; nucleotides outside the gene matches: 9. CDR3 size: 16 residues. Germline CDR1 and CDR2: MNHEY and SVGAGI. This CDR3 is CASSYAKDRAYSPLHF. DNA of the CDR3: TGTGCCAGCAGTTACGCCAAAGACAGGGCTTATTCACCCCTCCACTTT.

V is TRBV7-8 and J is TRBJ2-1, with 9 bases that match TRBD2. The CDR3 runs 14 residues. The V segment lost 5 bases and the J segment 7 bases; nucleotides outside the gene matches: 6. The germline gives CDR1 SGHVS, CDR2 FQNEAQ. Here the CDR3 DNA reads TGTGCCAGCAGCGCGAGCGGGAGGTTAAATGAGCAGTTCTTC. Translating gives CASSASGRLNEQFF. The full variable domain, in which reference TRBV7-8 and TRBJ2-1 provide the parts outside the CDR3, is GAGVSQSPRYKVAKRGQDVALRCDPISGHVSLFWYQQALGQGPEFLTYFQNEAQLDKSGLPSDRFFAERPEGSVSTLKIQRTQQEDSAVYLCASSASGRLNEQFFGPGTRLTVL.

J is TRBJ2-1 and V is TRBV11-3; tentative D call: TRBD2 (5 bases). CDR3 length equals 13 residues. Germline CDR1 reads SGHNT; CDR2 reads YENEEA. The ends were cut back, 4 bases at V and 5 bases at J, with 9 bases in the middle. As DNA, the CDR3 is TGTGCCAGCAGCTCAGACTACCACAATGAGCAGTTCTTC. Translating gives CASSSDYHNEQFF.

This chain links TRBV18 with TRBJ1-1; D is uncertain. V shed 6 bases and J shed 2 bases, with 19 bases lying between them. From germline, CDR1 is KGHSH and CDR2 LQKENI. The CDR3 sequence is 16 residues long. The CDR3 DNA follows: TGTGCCAGCTCGCCCGGGGTGAAAGGGAAAAACACTGAAGCTTTCTTT. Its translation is CASSPGVKGKNTEAFF.

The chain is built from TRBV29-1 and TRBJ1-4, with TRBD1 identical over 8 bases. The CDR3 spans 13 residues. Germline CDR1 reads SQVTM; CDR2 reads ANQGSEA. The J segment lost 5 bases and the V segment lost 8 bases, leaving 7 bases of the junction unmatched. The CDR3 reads CSTRGQANEKLFF. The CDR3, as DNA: TGCAGCACGCGGGGACAGGCAAATGAAAAACTGTTTTTT.